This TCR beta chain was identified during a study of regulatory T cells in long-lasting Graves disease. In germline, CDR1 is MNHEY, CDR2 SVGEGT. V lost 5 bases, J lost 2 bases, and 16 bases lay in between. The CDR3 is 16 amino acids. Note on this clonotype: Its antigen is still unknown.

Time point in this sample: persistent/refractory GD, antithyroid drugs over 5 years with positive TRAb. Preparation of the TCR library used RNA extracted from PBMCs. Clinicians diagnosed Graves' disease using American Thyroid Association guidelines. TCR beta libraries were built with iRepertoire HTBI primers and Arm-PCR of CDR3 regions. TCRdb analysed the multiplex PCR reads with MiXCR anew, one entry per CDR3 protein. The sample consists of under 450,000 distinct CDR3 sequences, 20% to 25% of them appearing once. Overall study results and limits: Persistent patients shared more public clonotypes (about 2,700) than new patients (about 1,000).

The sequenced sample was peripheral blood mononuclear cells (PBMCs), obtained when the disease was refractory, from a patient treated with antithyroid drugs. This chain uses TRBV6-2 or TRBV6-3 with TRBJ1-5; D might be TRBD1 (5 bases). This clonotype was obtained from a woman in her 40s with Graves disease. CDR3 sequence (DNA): TGTGCCAGCAGTGAAAGGACACCTTTCGGCAATCAGCCCCAGCATTTT. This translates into CASSERTPFGNQPQHF.